This T cell receptor beta chain was documented in a study of identical twins. Whole-study results and caveats: Low generation probability was overrepresented in out-of-frame alpha sequences shared by twins.

Via MiXCR, TCRdb re-called the 5' RACE reads, giving one row per CDR3 protein. The sample gives some 590,000 distinct CDR3 sequences, over 8.5% of which show up once; roughly 3% is in the top ten. Concerning this clonotype: No antigen is known for it.

V shed 6 bases and J shed 4 bases, with 22 bases lying between them. The CDR3 spans 16 residues. CDR1 is SGHKS and CDR2 is YYEKEE in the germline V gene (reference sequence). In addition, the sample was reused for a study of yellow fever vaccine responses in identical twins.

The source of this sequence is a young woman in good health. This sequence joins TRBV5-5 and TRBJ2-5; the D gene is possibly TRBD1 (6 bases). Sample: PBMCs. CDR3 region: CASIRRGGAVGETQYF. The DNA of the CDR3 is TGTGCCAGCATCCGCCGTGGGGGCGCGGTGGGAGAGACCCAGTACTTC.